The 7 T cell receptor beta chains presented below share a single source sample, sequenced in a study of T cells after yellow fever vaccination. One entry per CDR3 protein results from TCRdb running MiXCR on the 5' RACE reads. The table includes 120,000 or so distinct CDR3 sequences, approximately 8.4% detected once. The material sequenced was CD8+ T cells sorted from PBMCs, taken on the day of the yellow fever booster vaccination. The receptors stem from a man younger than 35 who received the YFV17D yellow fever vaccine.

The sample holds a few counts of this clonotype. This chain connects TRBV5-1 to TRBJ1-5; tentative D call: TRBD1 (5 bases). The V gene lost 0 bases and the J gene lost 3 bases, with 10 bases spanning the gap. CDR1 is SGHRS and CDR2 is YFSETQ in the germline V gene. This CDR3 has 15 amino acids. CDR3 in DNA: TGCGCCAGCAGCTTGGGGGGCAATCCCAATCAGCCCCAGCATTTT. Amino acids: CASSLGGNPNQPQHF.

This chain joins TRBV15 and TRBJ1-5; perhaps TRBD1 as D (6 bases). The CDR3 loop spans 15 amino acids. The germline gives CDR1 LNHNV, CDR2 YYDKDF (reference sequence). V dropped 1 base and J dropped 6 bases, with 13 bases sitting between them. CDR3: CATSRVRGRGQPQHF. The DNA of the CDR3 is TGTGCCACCAGCAGAGTCAGGGGCCGGGGTCAGCCCCAGCATTTT.

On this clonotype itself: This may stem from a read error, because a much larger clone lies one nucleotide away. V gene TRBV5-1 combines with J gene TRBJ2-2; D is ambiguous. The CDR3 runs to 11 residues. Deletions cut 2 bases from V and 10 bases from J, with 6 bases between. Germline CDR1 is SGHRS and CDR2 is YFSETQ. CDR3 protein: CASSFAVELFF. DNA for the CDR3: TGCGCCAGCAGCTTTGCCGTGGAGCTGTTTTTT.

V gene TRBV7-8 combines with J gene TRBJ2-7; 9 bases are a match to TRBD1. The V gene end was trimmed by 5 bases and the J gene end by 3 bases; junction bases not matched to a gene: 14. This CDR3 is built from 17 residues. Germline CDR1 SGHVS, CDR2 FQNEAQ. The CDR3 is CASSLFGVRDRDYEQYF. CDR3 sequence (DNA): TGTGCCAGCAGCCTTTTTGGGGTACGGGACAGGGACTACGAGCAGTACTTC.

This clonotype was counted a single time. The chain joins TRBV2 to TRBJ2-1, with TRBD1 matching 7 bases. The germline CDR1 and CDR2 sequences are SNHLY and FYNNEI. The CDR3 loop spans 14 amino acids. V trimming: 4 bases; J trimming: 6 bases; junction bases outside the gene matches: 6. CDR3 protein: CASSASTGTNEQFF. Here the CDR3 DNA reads TGTGCCAGCAGTGCGTCGACAGGGACCAATGAGCAGTTCTTC.

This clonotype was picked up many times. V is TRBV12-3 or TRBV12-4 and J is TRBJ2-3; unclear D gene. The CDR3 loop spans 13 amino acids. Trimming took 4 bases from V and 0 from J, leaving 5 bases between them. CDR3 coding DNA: TGTGCCAGCAGTTCTTATAGCACAGATACGCAGTATTTT. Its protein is CASSSYSTDTQYF.

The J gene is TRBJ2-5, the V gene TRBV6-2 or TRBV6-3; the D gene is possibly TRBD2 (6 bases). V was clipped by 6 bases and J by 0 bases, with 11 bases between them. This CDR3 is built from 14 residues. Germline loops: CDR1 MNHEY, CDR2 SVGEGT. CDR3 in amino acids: CASRYRDYQETQYF. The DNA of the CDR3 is TGTGCCAGCAGGTACCGGGACTACCAAGAGACCCAGTACTTC.